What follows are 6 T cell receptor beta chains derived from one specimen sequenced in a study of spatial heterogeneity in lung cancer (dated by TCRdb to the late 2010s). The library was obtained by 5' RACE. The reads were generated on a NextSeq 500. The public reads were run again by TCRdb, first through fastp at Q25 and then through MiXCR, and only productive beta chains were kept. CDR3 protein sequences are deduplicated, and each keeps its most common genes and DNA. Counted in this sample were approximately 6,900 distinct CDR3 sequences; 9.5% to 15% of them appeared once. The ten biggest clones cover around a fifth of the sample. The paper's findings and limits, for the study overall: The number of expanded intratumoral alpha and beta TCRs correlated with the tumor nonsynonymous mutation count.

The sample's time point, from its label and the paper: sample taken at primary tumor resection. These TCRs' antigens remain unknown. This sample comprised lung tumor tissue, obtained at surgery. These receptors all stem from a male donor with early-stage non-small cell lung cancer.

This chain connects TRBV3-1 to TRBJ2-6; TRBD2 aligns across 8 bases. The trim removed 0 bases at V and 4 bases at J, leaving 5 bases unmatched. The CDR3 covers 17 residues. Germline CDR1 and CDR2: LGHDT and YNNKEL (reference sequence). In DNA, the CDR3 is TGTGCCAGCAGCCAAGAAGCGGGGGCGAGAGGGGCCAACGTCCTGACTTTC. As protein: CASSQEAGARGANVLTF.

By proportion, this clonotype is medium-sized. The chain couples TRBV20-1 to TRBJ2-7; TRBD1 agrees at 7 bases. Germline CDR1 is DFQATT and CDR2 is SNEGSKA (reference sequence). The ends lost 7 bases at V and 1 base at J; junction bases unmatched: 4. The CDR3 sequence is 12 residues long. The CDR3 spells CSGYRGSYEQYF. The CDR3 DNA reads TGCAGTGGATACAGGGGATCCTACGAGCAGTACTTC.

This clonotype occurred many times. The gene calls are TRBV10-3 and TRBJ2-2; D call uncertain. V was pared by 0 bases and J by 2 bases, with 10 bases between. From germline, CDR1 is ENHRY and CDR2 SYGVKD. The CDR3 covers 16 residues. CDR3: CAISESKITNTGELFF. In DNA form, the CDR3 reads TGTGCCATCAGTGAGTCGAAGATCACAAACACCGGGGAGCTGTTTTTT.

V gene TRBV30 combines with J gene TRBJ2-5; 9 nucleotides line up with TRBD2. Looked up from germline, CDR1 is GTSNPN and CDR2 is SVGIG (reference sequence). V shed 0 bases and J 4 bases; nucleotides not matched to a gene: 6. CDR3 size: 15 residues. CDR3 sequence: CAWSVGLAGLETQYF. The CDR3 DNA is TGTGCCTGGAGTGTAGGGCTAGCGGGATTAGAGACCCAGTACTTC.

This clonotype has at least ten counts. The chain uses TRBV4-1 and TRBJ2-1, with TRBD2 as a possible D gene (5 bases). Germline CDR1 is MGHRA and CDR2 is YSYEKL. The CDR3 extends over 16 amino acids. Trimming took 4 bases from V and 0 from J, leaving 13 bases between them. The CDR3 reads CASSPIAKSSYNEQFF. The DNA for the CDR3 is TGCGCCAGCAGCCCCATAGCGAAATCCTCCTACAATGAGCAGTTCTTC.

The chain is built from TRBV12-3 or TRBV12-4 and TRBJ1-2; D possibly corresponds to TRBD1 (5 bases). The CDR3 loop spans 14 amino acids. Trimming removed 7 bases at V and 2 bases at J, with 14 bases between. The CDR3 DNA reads TGTGCCAGCACTCCACAGGCGTCCAACTATGGCTACACCTTC. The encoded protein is CASTPQASNYGYTF.